A selection of T cell receptor beta chains follows, all from one sample in a study of blood T cells in healthy people across ages. TCRdb independently ran MiXCR on the 5' RACE reads; one entry per CDR3 protein. The data show around 1,600,000 distinct CDR3 sequences, approximately 43% seen once. Specimen: blood. These receptors all come from a woman aged 18 to 35 in good health. Both conserved end residues are part of each CDR3. The D gene is left open where the match is weak. Size tells how often a clone was seen (once, few, many) or the class of an expanded clone, and some rows leave it out.

>TRBJ2-1|TRBD2|TRBV30|-
TGTGCCTGCGGGGGGGCTGGTGAGCAGTTCTTC
CACGGAGEQFF
>TRBJ2-1|TRBD2|TRBV12-3/TRBV12-4|few
TGTGCCAGCAGTTTTGAGGCGGGGGCCTACAATGAGCAGTTCTTC
CASSFEAGAYNEQFF
>TRBJ2-2|-|TRBV4-3|-
TGCGCCAGCAGATTAGGAAAGAACACCGGGGAGCTGTTTTTT
CASRLGKNTGELFF
>TRBJ2-5|-|TRBV3-1|few
TGTGCCAGCAGCCAGAGCCAGACCCAGTACTTC
CASSQSQTQYF
>TRBJ2-4|-|TRBV11-1|once
TGTGCCAGCAGCATAACCCACAGAAATGTAGCCAAAAGCATTCAGTACTTC
CASSITHRNVAKSIQYF
>TRBJ2-7|-|TRBV7-9|-
TGTGCCAGCCGTAACGGACAGTACAATGAGCAGTACTTC
CASRNGQYNEQYF
>TRBJ1-2|-|TRBV4-2|few
TGTGCCAGCAGCCAAGTAGCCCGGGGGGGCCAAAATGGCTACACCTTC
CASSQVARGGQNGYTF
>TRBJ1-1|-|TRBV20-1|-
TGCAGTGCTAGAGACTATAACCAGGGGACTGAAGCTTTCTTT
CSARDYNQGTEAFF
>TRBJ2-3|-|TRBV24-1|-
TGTGCCACCAGTGATTACTCCGTGGGCACAGATACGCAGTATTTT
CATSDYSVGTDTQYF
>TRBJ1-6|-|TRBV9|few
TGTGCCAGCAGTCTCCGGGCCCACCCCGATTTTTCACCCCTCCACTTT
CASSLRAHPDFSPLHF
>TRBJ2-1|TRBD2|TRBV6-1|many
TGTGCCAGCACCGGGACTAGCGGATACAATGAGCAGTTCTTC
CASTGTSGYNEQFF
>TRBJ2-5|TRBD2|TRBV6-2/TRBV6-3|-
TGTGCCAGCAGTCGCCCTACTAGCGGGAGAAGGGAGACCCAGTACTTC
CASSRPTSGRRETQYF
>TRBJ2-1|TRBD2|TRBV2|-
TGTGCCAGCGACCGGGACGGGGGGTGGGGTGAGCAGTTCTTC
CASDRDGGWGEQFF
>TRBJ1-2|-|TRBV13|-
TGTGCCAGCAGCTTAGACGGACACAACTATGGCTACACCTTC
CASSLDGHNYGYTF
>TRBJ1-2|TRBD1|TRBV7-2|once
TGTGCCAGCAGCTTAGATGGACAGGGGGGCTATGGCTACACCTTC
CASSLDGQGGYGYTF
>TRBJ2-7|-|TRBV20-1|-
TGCAGTGCTAGAGATCGCAACCGAGGCAATGAGCAGTACTTC
CSARDRNRGNEQYF
>TRBJ2-5|TRBD1|TRBV18|once
TGTGCCAGCTCACCGTCCAGGGGGCGAGAGACCCAGTACTTC
CASSPSRGRETQYF
>TRBJ1-2|-|TRBV20-1|-
TGCAGTGCTAGAGATGACGGGACAAACGGGGACACCTTC
CSARDDGTNGDTF
>TRBJ2-5|-|TRBV30|-
TGTGCCTGGAGCTGGGGGGTCCAAGAGACCCAGTACTTC
CAWSWGVQETQYF
>TRBJ2-3|TRBD2|TRBV7-2|-
TGTGCTAGCAGCTTTCAGGGACTAGCGGGCACGCTGTATTTT
CASSFQGLAGTLYF
>TRBJ2-7|TRBD2|TRBV7-2|once
TGTGCCAGCAGCTTACTGGGCGGGAGGACCTCCTACGAGCAGTACTTC
CASSLLGGRTSYEQYF
>TRBJ1-5|-|TRBV20-1|few
TGCAGTGCTAGAGAAGGGGTTGGCAATCAGCCCCAGCATTTT
CSAREGVGNQPQHF
>TRBJ2-5|-|TRBV4-1|-
TGCGCCAGCAGCCGCTTGTCCGGGACAGAGACCCAGTACTTC
CASSRLSGTETQYF
>TRBJ2-1|-|TRBV4-1|-
TGCGCCAGCAGCCAAGACCCAGCCTCCTACAATGAGCAGTTCTTC
CASSQDPASYNEQFF
>TRBJ2-2|-|TRBV20-1|-
TGCAGTGCTAGTAGCGGCCCACCCACCGGGGAGCTGTTTTTT
CSASSGPPTGELFF
>TRBJ2-2|-|TRBV7-2|-
TGTGCCAGCAGCTTAGTAAGCGGCCTGAACACCGGGGAGCTGTTTTTT
CASSLVSGLNTGELFF
>TRBJ2-3|TRBD2|TRBV5-1|-
TGCGCCAGCAGCTTGGCGCGCGGGAGGGCCGGTAGCACAGATACGCAGTATTTT
CASSLARGRAGSTDTQYF
>TRBJ2-7|-|TRBV29-1|few
TGCAGCGTTTTGAGGGGACTTGGGACGGCATACGAGCAGTACTTC
CSVLRGLGTAYEQYF
>TRBJ1-2|TRBD1|TRBV20-1|few
TGCAGTGCACCGGACAGGACTAACTATGGCTACACCTTC
CSAPDRTNYGYTF
>TRBJ2-3|TRBD2|TRBV6-5|few
TGTGCCAGCAGGGGACTAGCGGGAGGCCCATCAGATACGCAGTATTTT
CASRGLAGGPSDTQYF
>TRBJ2-1|TRBD2|TRBV20-1|-
TGCAGTGCTTTGAAGGGACTAGCGGGAGAAATGGGCAATGAGCAGTTCTTC
CSALKGLAGEMGNEQFF
>TRBJ1-1|-|TRBV6-1|-
TGTGCCAGCAGTGAGGAGAGGCGGGCTTTCTTT
CASSEERRAFF
>TRBJ2-7|TRBD2|TRBV28|-
TGTGCCAGCAGGGGCGGGAGGGCCATCCACGAGCAGTACTTC
CASRGGRAIHEQYF
>TRBJ2-7|-|TRBV7-6|few
TGTGCCAGCAGCTCCATAGCGTGGAGCCTCTCAGGCGCCTACGAGCAGTACTTC
CASSSIAWSLSGAYEQYF
>TRBJ2-1|-|TRBV5-1|few
TGCGCCAGCAGCTTGGTTGGTAGATCGTTGAATGAGCAGTTCTTC
CASSLVGRSLNEQFF